Listed here are 6 T cell receptor beta chains from one sample, sequenced in a study of tumor-infiltrating lymphocytes in oesophageal squamous cell carcinoma. TCRdb independently ran MiXCR on the PCR reads; one entry per CDR3 protein. In the table there are just over 20,000 distinct CDR3 sequences, 36% of which are singletons. The sample was esophageal tumor tissue. The receptor source for this set is a male donor with esophageal squamous cell carcinoma.

By frequency in the sample, this clonotype is medium-sized. The chain carries TRBV25-1 and TRBJ1-2; perhaps TRBD1 as D (5 bases). The V end was cut by 3 bases, the J end by 8 bases, with 16 bases between. Germline V gene data show CDR1 as MGHDK and CDR2 as SYGVNS. This CDR3 comprises 14 residues. CDR3 region: CASSDRGGLRGYTF. CDR3 coding DNA: TGTGCCAGCAGTGATAGGGGAGGTTTGCGAGGCTACACCTTC.

The chain couples TRBV10-1 to TRBJ2-3; perhaps D is TRBD1 or TRBD2 (6 bases each). The J call may be faulty, since TRBJ2-1 better matches the DNA end. This CDR3 has 14 residues. The germline V gene has CDR1 WNHNN and CDR2 SYGVQD (reference sequence). The CDR3 DNA reads as TGCGCCAGCAGTGAGTATCCCGGCGGAGGGGGGCAGTTCTTC. Protein: CASSEYPGGGGQFF.

A note on this clonotype: This may be a read error: a much more frequent sequence differs by one nucleotide. The chain uses TRBV20-1 and TRBJ2-4; the match to TRBD2 covers 8 bases. The tail of the sequence fits TRBJ2-1 better, so the J call may be wrong. CDR1 and CDR2 from the germline V gene are DFQATT and SNEGSKA (reference sequence). CDR3 length equals 15 residues. Here the CDR3 DNA reads TGCAGTGCTAGAGATCCCGGGGGGGTTGACGATGAGCAGTTCTTC. Residues: CSARDPGGVDDEQFF.

This clonotype came up many times. The genes are TRBV5-1 and TRBJ2-7; TRBD2 is a possible D gene (6 bases). This CDR3 region has 15 residues. V gave up 1 base and J gave up 1 base, with 12 bases separating them. Looked up from germline, CDR1 is SGHRS and CDR2 is YFSETQ. The CDR3 spells CASSLTGAHSYEQYF. CDR3 bases: TGCGCCAGCAGCTTGACGGGAGCCCATTCCTACGAGCAGTACTTC.

The chain uses TRBV9 and TRBJ2-1; possible D gene TRBD1, 5 bases. Deletions cut 7 bases from V and 2 bases from J, with 13 bases between. Germline V gene lookup returns CDR1 SGDLS and CDR2 YYNGEE. The CDR3 is 14 amino acids. This CDR3 reads CASDMGQAYNEQFF. DNA for the CDR3: TGTGCCAGCGATATGGGGCAGGCCTACAATGAGCAGTTCTTC.

The V call is TRBV6-2 or TRBV6-3, the J call TRBJ1-6; 8 positions agree with TRBD1. V shed 6 bases and J 10 bases; nucleotides not matched to a gene: 8. The germline V gene has CDR1 MNHEY and CDR2 SVGEGT. The CDR3 is 14 amino acids. In DNA, the CDR3 is TGTGCCAGCAGCGACAGGGGAAAGTTCTCACCCCTCCACTTT. It yields the protein CASSDRGKFSPLHF.